The rows below give T cell receptor beta chains drawn from one sample of a study of Graves' ophthalmopathy and Graves' hyperthyroidism. TCRdb recomputed calls from the multiplex PCR reads with MiXCR, one row per CDR3 protein. The sample contains fewer than 350,000 distinct CDR3 sequences, roughly 17% of which appear only once. Sequencing used peripheral blood. These receptors were collected from an adult man with Graves' ophthalmopathy. Each CDR3 is given with its conserved first and last residue. D genes are given only for firm matches. Not all rows give a size; the values are once, few, many and, for expanded clones, a class.

size: many
J: TRBJ2-5
D: NA
V: TRBV6-5
DNA: TGTGCCAGCAGTTACTCGATTTTACCTACCATCGAGACCCAGTACTTC
CDR3: CASSYSILPTIETQYF

size: many
J: TRBJ1-1
D: TRBD1
V: TRBV6-1
DNA: TGTGCCAGCAGTACCCGGACAGGAATAAACACTGAAGCTTTCTTT
CDR3: CASSTRTGINTEAFF

size: NA
J: TRBJ2-2
D: TRBD2
V: TRBV12-3/TRBV12-4
DNA: TGTGCCAGCAGTTTTTCTTCGGGAGGGAACACCGGGGAGCTGTTTTTT
CDR3: CASSFSSGGNTGELFF

size: many
J: TRBJ1-2
D: NA
V: TRBV2
DNA: TGTGCCAGCAGAATAGGGAGAGGCTACACCTTC
CDR3: CASRIGRGYTF

size: many
J: TRBJ1-1
D: TRBD1
V: TRBV5-1
DNA: TGCGCCAGCAGCTACCGGGACAGCTCGAACACTGAAGCTTTCTTT
CDR3: CASSYRDSSNTEAFF

size: many
J: TRBJ2-2
D: TRBD2
V: TRBV2
DNA: TGTGCCAGCAGCGTCACTAGCGGGCGCCTCACCGGGGAGCTGTTTTTT
CDR3: CASSVTSGRLTGELFF

size: many
J: TRBJ1-5
D: NA
V: TRBV5-1
DNA: TGCGCCAGCAGCCCCGGGGACAATCAGCCCCAGCATTTT
CDR3: CASSPGDNQPQHF

size: many
J: TRBJ1-5
D: NA
V: TRBV5-5
DNA: TGTGCCAGCAGCTTAGCTAGACAGGTCAATCAGCCCCAGCATTTT
CDR3: CASSLARQVNQPQHF

size: NA
J: TRBJ1-2
D: TRBD1
V: TRBV4-3
DNA: TGCGCCAGCAGCCAAGAGGCCAGCGACAGGGGAGTTAACTATGGCTACACCTTC
CDR3: CASSQEASDRGVNYGYTF

size: many
J: TRBJ1-5
D: TRBD1
V: TRBV2
DNA: TGTGCCAGCAGGGACAGGGATCAGCCCCAGCATTTT
CDR3: CASRDRDQPQHF

size: many
J: TRBJ1-1
D: NA
V: TRBV30
DNA: TGTGCCTGGAGTCGGGGCAGACCTGAAGCTTTCTTT
CDR3: CAWSRGRPEAFF

size: many
J: TRBJ2-3
D: TRBD2
V: TRBV6-2/TRBV6-3
DNA: TGTGCCACATTAGCGGGGGACAGCACAGATACGCAGTATTTT
CDR3: CATLAGDSTDTQYF

size: many
J: TRBJ1-2
D: TRBD1
V: TRBV18
DNA: TGTGCCAGCTCACAGGGACAGGGTGATGGCTACACCTTC
CDR3: CASSQGQGDGYTF

size: NA
J: TRBJ2-7
D: NA
V: TRBV19
DNA: TGTGCCAGCTTGGACAGCCCCCGGTACTTC
CDR3: CASLDSPRYF

size: once
J: TRBJ2-5
D: NA
V: TRBV5-1
DNA: TGCGCCAGCAGCTTGCAGGGATTGGGGGAGACCCAGTACTTC
CDR3: CASSLQGLGETQYF

size: many
J: TRBJ1-2
D: NA
V: TRBV27
DNA: TGTGCCAGCAGTTTCCTCCAGGACGGGGGCAACTATGGCTACACCTTC
CDR3: CASSFLQDGGNYGYTF

size: many
J: TRBJ2-7
D: NA
V: TRBV3-1
DNA: TGTGCCAGCAGCCAAGGCGTTATTTCCTACGAGCAGTACTTC
CDR3: CASSQGVISYEQYF

size: many
J: TRBJ1-1
D: NA
V: TRBV6-1
DNA: TGTGCCAGCAGTGATCCGTTCGGTCGGGGCAGCGGGAACACTGAAGCTTTCTTT
CDR3: CASSDPFGRGSGNTEAFF

size: many
J: TRBJ1-1
D: NA
V: TRBV12-3/TRBV12-4
DNA: TGTGCCAGCAGTTTCGGCCCGGGGGGAGTGAACACTGAAGCTTTCTTT
CDR3: CASSFGPGGVNTEAFF

size: NA
J: TRBJ2-7
D: NA
V: TRBV28
DNA: TGTGCCAGCAGTTTTGCGGGATCGAGGCTATACGAGCAGTACTTC
CDR3: CASSFAGSRLYEQYF

size: many
J: TRBJ2-6
D: TRBD2
V: TRBV12-3/TRBV12-4
DNA: TGTGCCAGCAGTTTTATAGCGGGGGGACATGGGGCCAACGTCCTGACTTTC
CDR3: CASSFIAGGHGANVLTF

size: many
J: TRBJ1-2
D: NA
V: TRBV12-3/TRBV12-4
DNA: TGTGCCAGCAGAAGGGACACAGCTAACTATGGCTACACCTTC
CDR3: CASRRDTANYGYTF

size: many
J: TRBJ2-7
D: NA
V: TRBV12-3/TRBV12-4
DNA: TGTGCCAGCAGTTTTCGGACTGGCGCTCTAGTCGAGCAGTACTTC
CDR3: CASSFRTGALVEQYF

size: few
J: TRBJ2-5
D: TRBD1
V: TRBV7-9
DNA: TGTGCCAGCAGCTCCTGGACAGGCCTGGGGGAGACCCAGTACTTC
CDR3: CASSSWTGLGETQYF

size: many
J: TRBJ1-6
D: NA
V: TRBV20-1
DNA: TGCAGTGCTCGCAGGACTACCCCAGATTATAATTCACCCCTCCACTTT
CDR3: CSARRTTPDYNSPLHF

size: many
J: TRBJ1-1
D: NA
V: TRBV7-9
DNA: TGTGCCAGCTTTCAGGACAACACTGAAGCTTTCTTT
CDR3: CASFQDNTEAFF

size: many
J: TRBJ2-7
D: NA
V: TRBV2
DNA: TGTGCCAGCAGTAGGGACAAGGGAAACTACGAGCAGTACTTC
CDR3: CASSRDKGNYEQYF

size: many
J: TRBJ2-7
D: NA
V: TRBV11-2
DNA: TGTGCCAGCAGCTTAGAAGGGTTCTCCTACGAGCAGTACTTC
CDR3: CASSLEGFSYEQYF

size: many
J: TRBJ1-1
D: NA
V: TRBV30
DNA: TGTGCCTGGAGGACACAGGGTTTCGGTTTCTTT
CDR3: CAWRTQGFGFF

size: many
J: TRBJ2-5
D: NA
V: TRBV12-3/TRBV12-4
DNA: TGTGCCAGCAGTTCGGAAAACAGGGCTCAAGAGACCCAGTACTTC
CDR3: CASSSENRAQETQYF

size: many
J: TRBJ2-7
D: NA
V: TRBV5-4
DNA: TGTGCCAGCAGCTTGGACAGAGGTAGCGACGAGCAGTACTTC
CDR3: CASSLDRGSDEQYF

size: many
J: TRBJ2-7
D: TRBD1
V: TRBV2
DNA: TGTGCCAGCAGTGAAGACAGGGGTTTCTACGAGCAGTACTTC
CDR3: CASSEDRGFYEQYF

size: many
J: TRBJ1-4
D: NA
V: TRBV20-1
DNA: TGCAGTGCTAGACCGGACGGTAATGAAAAACTGTTTTTT
CDR3: CSARPDGNEKLFF